This is a list of T cell receptor beta chains from one sample in a study of PD-1 blockade in classical Hodgkin lymphoma. The method was immunoSEQ multiplex PCR; TCRdb's version includes in-frame clones alone and lacks a portion of them. The profile shows thousands of clones, roughly 84% of them singletons. The sequences come from peripheral blood mononuclear cells (PBMCs), collected before the second cycle of nivolumab. The source is a human donor with classical Hodgkin lymphoma. Both conserved end residues are trimmed from each CDR3. The order of the fields is V gene, J gene, CDR3 protein.

TRBV9	TRBJ2-2	ASSLNRPENTGELF
TRBV5-6	TRBJ2-3	ASREGTASTDTQY
TRBV2	TRBJ1-2	ASSLDRDNYGYT
TRBV23-1	TRBJ2-3	ASSPGLAGGTDTQY
TRBV5-8	TRBJ2-3	ASSLHSPYTDTQY
TRBV9	TRBJ2-3	ASSVGSGMVDTQY
TRBV5-1	TRBJ1-1	ASRPTGFEAEAF
TRBV11-2	TRBJ2-1	ASSPGLLKSLSYNEQF
TRBV15	TRBJ2-1	ATSRVSGFSNEQF
TRBV5-1	TRBJ1-1	ASRLTRNTEAF
TRBV19	TRBJ1-2	ASSLGRSYGYT
TRBV5-4	TRBJ1-1	ASSPGRGNTEAF
TRBV6-6	TRBJ1-2	ASSSAPGGYYGYT
TRBV20-1	TRBJ2-5	SRERMETQY
TRBV6-5	TRBJ2-6	ASRATSGANVLT
TRBV6-1	TRBJ2-2	ASRAGQGYTGELF
TRBV5-1	TRBJ2-3	ASSPDSGQPTDTQY
TRBV19	TRBJ2-1	ASSISRGPSNEQF
TRBV5-1	TRBJ1-6	ASSLGRGSQNSPLH
TRBV4-1	TRBJ2-5	ASSRVGDLETQY
TRBV10-3	TRBJ2-5	AISQSGGPQTQY
TRBV19	TRBJ2-1	ASSPPPGQLHEQF
TRBV14	TRBJ2-3	ASSQGSRVL
TRBV5-1	TRBJ1-6	ASSLGQGGSPLH
TRBV6-5	TRBJ2-3	ASSYMGQGGHTQY
TRBV7-9	TRBJ2-1	ASSPHMFEQF
TRBV29-1	TRBJ1-5	SVSTAPNQPQH
TRBV5-4	TRBJ2-5	ASSFRTGAETQY
TRBV2	TRBJ2-1	ASRGWAYNEQF
TRBV7-9	TRBJ2-2	ASSFEPGELF
TRBV28	TRBJ2-6	ASSSGLTQSRANVLT
TRBV7-2	TRBJ2-5	ASSKGQGVETQY
TRBV5-5	TRBJ1-1	ASSFRGPNTEAF
TRBV4-1	TRBJ1-2	ASSPSRVGYGYT
TRBV12-5	TRBJ2-3	ASGYRGVGTDTQY
TRBV19	TRBJ1-2	ASSIIASGYGYT
TRBV4-1	TRBJ1-1	ASSQIRTVPEAF
TRBV11-2	TRBJ2-1	ASSLFAGGLNEQF
TRBV12-5	TRBJ2-1	ASGLARLDRVMCNEQF
TRBV6-5	TRBJ1-1	ASSYQGNTEAF
TRBV15	TRBJ1-5	ATSTGRGDANQPQH
TRBV2	TRBJ1-5	ASSNWGSGQPQH
TRBV5-5	TRBJ1-1	ASSLVGGSRDTEAF
TRBV6-5	TRBJ1-2	ASRFTNYGYT